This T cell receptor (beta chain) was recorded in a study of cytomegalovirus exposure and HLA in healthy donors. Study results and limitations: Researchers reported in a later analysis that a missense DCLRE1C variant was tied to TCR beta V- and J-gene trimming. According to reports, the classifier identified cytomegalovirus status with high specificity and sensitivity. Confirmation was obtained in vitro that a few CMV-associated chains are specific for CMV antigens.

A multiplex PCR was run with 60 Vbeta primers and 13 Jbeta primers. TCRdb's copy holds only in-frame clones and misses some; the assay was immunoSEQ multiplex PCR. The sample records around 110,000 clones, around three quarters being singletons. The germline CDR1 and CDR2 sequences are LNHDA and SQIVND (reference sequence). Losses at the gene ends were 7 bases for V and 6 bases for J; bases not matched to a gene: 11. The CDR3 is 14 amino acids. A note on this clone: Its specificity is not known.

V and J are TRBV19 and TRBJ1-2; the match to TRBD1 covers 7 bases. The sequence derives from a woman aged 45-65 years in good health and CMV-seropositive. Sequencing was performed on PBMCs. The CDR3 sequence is CASTHQGRGNGYTF. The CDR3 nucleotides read TGTGCCAGTACCCATCAGGGCAGGGGGAATGGCTACACCTTC.